A single T cell receptor (beta chain) is shown here with its context. In the original processing: The authors estimated nucleated cell counts from reference gene primer amplification. The method was immunoSEQ multiplex PCR; TCRdb's version includes in-frame clones alone and lacks a portion of them. The DNA gave D and trimming, while V, J and clone size come from that table. The table has a few hundred thousand clones, 86% seen once; the top ten hold around 1.6%. This sample is part of a study of blood T cell repertoires in COVID-19. Overall study: PBMCs, B-cell-depleted T cells, or T cells were the source of the cDNA or gDNA that made up the material.

The CDR3 spans 13 residues. V was pared by 1 base and J by 3 bases, with 6 bases between. CDR1 is SEHNR and CDR2 is FQNEAQ in the germline V gene (reference sequence). This sequence was found in a woman aged 45 to 65 with acute or convalescent COVID-19. The V and J genes are TRBV7-9 and TRBJ1-1; D may be TRBD1 (5 bases). Material for sequencing was peripheral blood. CDR3 bases: TGTGCCAGCAGCTTAGGGGGGGACACTGAAGCTTTCTTT. The encoded protein is CASSLGGDTEAFF.